These 9 T cell receptor beta chains share one sample of origin, sequenced in a study of T cell repertoires in cytomegalovirus infection. Antigen specificity for these receptors is unknown. TCRdb reprocessed the reads via MiXCR and lists one record per CDR3 protein. The profile covers fewer than 1,000,000 distinct CDR3 sequences, with roughly a third appearing a single time and about an eighth taken by the ten largest. The starting material was cultured CD8+ T cells from PBMCs, obtained from culture after CMV antigen stimulation. These receptors were obtained from a human donor in good health (CMV status not recorded). Some clones in this sample may be carry-over from other donors' samples.

The rearrangement uses TRBV7-6 and TRBJ2-1; a weak D match, TRBD1 (6 bases). V was trimmed by 5 bases and J by 7 bases, leaving 27 bases between them. Germline values: CDR1 SGHVS, CDR2 FNYEAQ. The CDR3 contains 18 residues. The CDR3: CASSVRNRAFGIGNEQFF. The CDR3 DNA follows: TGTGCCAGCAGCGTCCGGAACAGGGCGTTTGGCATCGGGAATGAGCAGTTCTTC.

The CDR3 reads CSVEGQGGQAFF. DNA of the CDR3: TGCAGCGTTGAGGGGCAGGGGGGGCAAGCTTTCTTT. The genes are TRBV29-1 and TRBJ1-1, with 7 bases lining up with TRBD1. Germline V gene sequence: CDR1 SQVTM, CDR2 ANQGSEA. The length of the CDR3 is 12 residues. The junction had 7 bases not matched to a gene; V was cut back by 3 bases and J by 9 bases. The full variable domain, in which reference TRBV29-1 and TRBJ1-1 provide the parts outside the CDR3, is SAVISQKPSRDICQRGTSLTIQCQVDSQVTMMFWYRQQPGQSLTLIATANQGSEATYESGFVIDKFPISRPNLTFSTLTVSNMSPEDSSIYLCSVEGQGGQAFFGQGTRLTVV.

The chain couples TRBV2 to TRBJ1-6; tentative D call: TRBD1 (5 bases). The CDR3 extends over 14 amino acids. The germline V gene encodes CDR1 SNHLY and CDR2 FYNNEI. V was pared by 7 bases and J by 5 bases, with 12 bases between. In DNA form, the CDR3 reads TGTGCCAGCATCCAAAAGGGGCATAATTCACCCCTCCACTTT. Its translation is CASIQKGHNSPLHF.

This clonotype is a singleton in its sample. The genes are TRBV4-1 and TRBJ1-6, with D hard to call. The CDR3 covers 15 residues. V gave up 3 bases and J gave up 5 bases, with 11 bases separating them. Germline V gene sequence: CDR1 MGHRA, CDR2 YSYEKL. Here the CDR3 DNA reads TGCGCCAGCAGCCATTCGCAGGTTAATAATTCACCCCTCCACTTT. Protein sequence: CASSHSQVNNSPLHF.

This clonotype was found many times. This chain links TRBV13 with TRBJ2-7; no clear D gene. Germline lookup yields CDR1 PRHDT and CDR2 FYEKMQ (reference sequence). Deletions cut 1 base from V and 3 bases from J, with 13 bases between. The CDR3 consists of 15 residues. The DNA for the CDR3 is TGTGCCAGCAGCTTAGAGGGCAGGCCCAGCTACGAGCAGTACTTC. Amino acid sequence: CASSLEGRPSYEQYF. The whole variable domain, filled in from reference TRBV13 and TRBJ2-7, reads AAGVIQSPRHLIKEKRETATLKCYPIPRHDTVYWYQQGPGQDPQFLISFYEKMQSDKGSIPDRFSAQQFSDYHSELNMSSLELGDSALYFCASSLEGRPSYEQYFGPGTRLTVT.

This chain connects TRBV7-6 to TRBJ2-1, with D unresolved. V was pared by 2 bases and J by 4 bases, with 15 bases between. The CDR3 covers 16 residues. Germline V lookup: CDR1 SGHVS, CDR2 FNYEAQ. The CDR3 DNA sequence: TGTGCCAGCAGCTTAAGTGGTAGGGTAGGATACAATGAGCAGTTCTTC. Encoded protein: CASSLSGRVGYNEQFF.

This clonotype was detected a few times. The chain has TRBV7-6 and TRBJ1-1, with D perhaps TRBD1 (5 bases). CDR1 SGHVS and CDR2 FNYEAQ come from the germline V gene. The V and J ends lost 5 bases and 4 bases respectively, with 11 bases between them. The CDR3 is 13 residues long. The CDR3 spells CASSDPGATEAFF. DNA for the CDR3: TGTGCCAGCAGCGACCCCGGGGCCACTGAAGCTTTCTTT.

The sample holds many counts of this clonotype. The rearrangement joins TRBV7-3 to TRBJ1-1; D remains ambiguous. Germline V gives CDR1 SGHTA, CDR2 FQGTGA. Trimming took off 5 bases at V and 0 bases at J, with 13 bases between the two ends. The CDR3 length is 15 residues. This chain's CDR3 is CASSPLRGVNTEAFF. The CDR3 region has the DNA TGTGCCAGCAGCCCCCTCAGAGGTGTGAACACTGAAGCTTTCTTT. The full variable domain, in which reference TRBV7-3 and TRBJ1-1 provide the parts outside the CDR3, is GAGVSQTPSNKVTEKGKYVELRCDPISGHTALYWYRQSLGQGPEFLIYFQGTGAADDSGLPNDRFFAVRPEGSVSTLKIQRTERGDSAVYLCASSPLRGVNTEAFFGQGTRLTVV.

V usage is TRBV7-8 and J usage is TRBJ2-1, with 9 bases fitting TRBD1. CDR3 length equals 17 residues. J was trimmed by 0 bases and V by 2 bases; bases with no gene match: 5. Germline V CDR1 and CDR2: SGHVS, FQNEAQ. CDR3 sequence: CASSLRTGESSYNEQFF. CDR3 nucleotides: TGTGCCAGCAGCTTACGGACAGGGGAAAGCTCCTACAATGAGCAGTTCTTC.